These 8 T cell receptor beta chains came from one sample sequenced in a study of cytomegalovirus exposure and HLA in healthy donors. 60 Vbeta and 13 Jbeta primers were used in PCR. The data were produced by immunoSEQ multiplex PCR, yet TCRdb's version contains in-frame clones alone and is incomplete. The table lists about 110,000 clones, more than 60% of them singletons, with roughly 6% in the top ten. The sequencing input was PBMCs. The receptor source for this set is a woman between 45 and 60 years old in good health and CMV-seropositive.

The rearrangement links TRBV7-3 to TRBJ1-1; D uncertain. The CDR3 covers 15 residues. Germline V gives CDR1 SGHTA, CDR2 FQGTGA. With 1 base removed from V and 2 bases from J, the gap between germline ends came to 11 bases. The CDR3 reads CASSLISQLNTEAFF. CDR3 nucleotides: TGTGCCAGCAGCTTAATATCACAGCTTAACACTGAAGCTTTCTTT.

The chain carries TRBV30 and TRBJ1-2, with TRBD1 matching over 8 bases. Per germline, CDR1 GTSNPN and CDR2 SVGIG (reference sequence). The CDR3 is made up of 13 amino acids. With V trimmed by 8 bases and J by 7 bases, 12 bases remained unmatched. CDR3 region: CASPGTGGSGYTF. In nucleotides, the CDR3 is TGTGCCAGTCCCGGAACAGGGGGTTCTGGCTACACCTTC.

The chain has TRBV7-9 and TRBJ2-3; no firm D call. Per the germline V gene, CDR1 is SEHNR and CDR2 is FQNEAQ (reference sequence). The CDR3 consists of 14 residues. V was shortened by 2 bases and J by 4 bases, with 10 bases between the two germline ends. CDR3 sequence: CASSLTASADTQYF. The DNA of the CDR3 is TGTGCCAGCAGCTTAACAGCTTCTGCAGATACGCAGTATTTT.

This rearrangement joins TRBV7-9 to TRBJ2-5; 9 bases agree with TRBD2. Per germline, CDR1 SEHNR and CDR2 FQNEAQ (reference sequence). The CDR3 has 16 residues. With 2 bases clipped from V and 5 bases from J, the junction kept 9 bases outside the gene matches. This chain's CDR3 is CASSLSWRGGLETQYF. The CDR3 DNA is TGTGCCAGCAGCTTAAGTTGGCGGGGGGGCCTGGAGACCCAGTACTTC. Full variable domain (remainder filled in from reference TRBV7-9 and TRBJ2-5): DTGVSQNPRHKITKRGQNVTFRCDPISEHNRLYWYRQTLGQGPEFLTYFQNEAQLEKSRLLSDRFSAERPKGSFSTLEIQRTEQGDSAMYLCASSLSWRGGLETQYFGPGTRLLVL.

V usage is TRBV27 and J usage is TRBJ1-3; maybe TRBD1 (5 bases). Between the trimmed V and J ends, which lost 3 bases and 0 bases, there was a span of 9 bases. Per the germline V gene, CDR1 is MNHEY and CDR2 is SMNVEV (reference sequence). This CDR3 comprises 15 residues. The CDR3 region is CASSLTVSSGNTIYF. The CDR3 coding sequence is TGTGCCAGCAGTTTGACAGTGAGCTCTGGAAACACCATATATTTT.

With respect to this clone: Other DNA sequences in this specimen translate into the identical CDR3. CDR3 protein: CASSLDSNTGELFF. As DNA, the CDR3 is TGCGCCAGCAGCTTGGACAGCAACACCGGGGAGCTGTTTTTT. V gene TRBV5-1 combines with J gene TRBJ2-2; no definite D call. Trimming cost V 0 bases and J 2 bases, with 5 bases left between them. This CDR3 is 14 amino acids long. CDR1 is SGHRS and CDR2 is YFSETQ in the germline V gene.

The J gene is TRBJ1-1, the V gene TRBV2; a weak D match, TRBD1 (6 bases). The germline V gene encodes CDR1 SNHLY and CDR2 FYNNEI. The CDR3 covers 14 residues. V dropped 11 bases and J dropped 5 bases, with 21 bases sitting between them. DNA of the CDR3: TGTGCCGGACACCAGGGGACGGGCTCAACTGAAGCTTTCTTT. It codes for CAGHQGTGSTEAFF.

The chain has TRBV5-1 and TRBJ1-2, with D tentatively TRBD1 (6 bases). Germline CDR1 and CDR2: SGHRS and YFSETQ. The CDR3 has 13 amino acids. Trimming stripped 0 bases from V and 3 bases from J, with 6 bases between. The CDR3 reads CASSLDRDYGYTF. CDR3 nucleotide sequence: TGCGCCAGCAGCTTGGACAGGGACTATGGCTACACCTTC.